These 20 T cell receptor beta chains came from one sample sequenced in a study of cytomegalovirus exposure and HLA in healthy donors. Primers included in the PCR were 60 Vbeta and 13 Jbeta primers. Sequencing was performed with immunoSEQ multiplex PCR; in TCRdb, only in-frame clones are kept and a portion is missing. Here the sample spans roughly 150,000 clones, more than 65% being singletons. Sequenced input: PBMCs. The receptor source for this set is a young man in good health and CMV-seronegative.

The chain employs TRBV30 and TRBJ2-1; D is possibly TRBD1 (5 bases). Germline CDR1 is GTSNPN and CDR2 is SVGIG (reference sequence). There are 14 residues in the CDR3. Trimming cost V 0 bases and J 6 bases, with 12 bases left between them. The CDR3 sequence is CAWSVKGPSNEQFF. The DNA for the CDR3 is TGTGCCTGGAGTGTAAAGGGGCCGAGCAATGAGCAGTTCTTC.

V usage is TRBV7-3 and J usage is TRBJ2-5, with TRBD1 identical over 7 bases. The V and J ends lost 3 bases and 2 bases, in that order; junction bases with no gene match: 3. Germline loops: CDR1 SGHTA, CDR2 FQGTGA. This CDR3 region has 14 residues. The CDR3 bases are TGTGCCAGCAGCTTGACAGGGAGTCAAGAGACCCAGTACTTC. Translating it yields CASSLTGSQETQYF.

The rearrangement joins TRBV19 to TRBJ2-7, with 8 bases that match TRBD2. Germline V lookup: CDR1 LNHDA, CDR2 SQIVND (reference sequence). The J segment lost 6 bases and the V segment lost 2 bases, leaving 9 bases of the junction unmatched. The CDR3 totals 15 residues. In DNA, the CDR3 is TGTGCCAGTAGTATAACGGGACTAGGCCGGGGCGAGCAGTACTTC. Its protein product is CASSITGLGRGEQYF. The full variable domain, in which reference TRBV19 and TRBJ2-7 provide the parts outside the CDR3, is DGGITQSPKYLFRKEGQNVTLSCEQNLNHDAMYWYRQDPGQGLRLIYYSQIVNDFQKGDIAEGYSVSREKKESFPLTVTSAQKNPTAFYLCASSITGLGRGEQYFGPGTRLTVT.

The gene calls are TRBV5-8 and TRBJ2-5, with D unclear. The germline gives CDR1 SGHTS, CDR2 YDEGEE. The CDR3 has 14 residues. The germline V and J ends were trimmed by 0 bases and 5 bases, with 11 bases remaining between them. Here the CDR3 reads CASSLVGVGETQYF. In DNA form, the CDR3 reads TGTGCCAGCAGCTTGGTCGGAGTCGGGGAGACCCAGTACTTC.

This sequence joins TRBV27 and TRBJ2-7; 7 bases line up with TRBD1. Per the germline V gene, CDR1 is MNHEY and CDR2 is SMNVEV (reference sequence). V dropped 5 bases and J dropped 3; count of bases not matched to a gene: 13. This CDR3 is 16 amino acids long. Here the CDR3 DNA reads TGTGCCAGCAGTGGGCGGGTACCGGGACAGCGCTACGAGCAGTACTTC. As protein: CASSGRVPGQRYEQYF.

This chain uses TRBV9 with TRBJ2-1; 12 bases agree with TRBD2. The J segment lost 4 bases and the V segment lost 4 bases, leaving 6 bases of the junction unmatched. Germline V gene lookup returns CDR1 SGDLS and CDR2 YYNGEE. The CDR3 contains 16 residues. The CDR3 DNA reads as TGTGCCAGCAGCCCTCGACTAGCGGGGGAATACAATGAGCAGTTCTTC. Its protein product is CASSPRLAGEYNEQFF.

Here the CDR3 reads CASSLATKRSEAFF. CDR3 nucleotide sequence: TGTGCCAGCAGCTTAGCTACCAAGAGGTCTGAAGCTTTCTTT. V usage is TRBV7-8 and J usage is TRBJ1-1; D unresolved. The CDR3 loop spans 14 amino acids. CDR1 SGHVS and CDR2 FQNEAQ come from the germline V gene. Trimming removed 0 bases at V and 6 bases at J, with 11 bases between.

V is TRBV30 and J is TRBJ1-5; 9 bases match TRBD1. This CDR3 contains 14 residues. CDR1 is GTSNPN and CDR2 is SVGIG in the germline V gene (reference sequence). The V gene end was trimmed by 5 bases and the J gene end by 4 bases; junction bases not matched to a gene: 6. CDR3 amino acids: CAWGQGLHNQPQHF. The CDR3 DNA sequence: TGTGCCTGGGGACAGGGGCTCCATAATCAGCCCCAGCATTTT.

V and J are TRBV5-1 and TRBJ2-5; possible D gene TRBD1, 5 bases. Looked up from germline, CDR1 is SGHRS and CDR2 is YFSETQ. Trimming removed 4 bases at V and 4 bases at J, with 20 bases between. This CDR3 spans 16 amino acids. DNA for the CDR3: TGCGCCAGCAGCAAGGTATCGGTAGGGGTGGGAGAGACCCAGTACTTC. Translated, it gives CASSKVSVGVGETQYF.

The V and J genes are TRBV18 and TRBJ1-6; 9 nucleotides line up with TRBD1. CDR1 KGHSH and CDR2 LQKENI come from the germline V gene. The CDR3 runs 16 residues. V lost 2 bases, J lost 9 bases, and 8 bases stayed unmatched. This CDR3 reads CASSPSGQGVGSPLHF. DNA of the CDR3: TGTGCCAGCTCACCATCGGGACAGGGTGTCGGTTCACCCCTCCACTTT.

This clone was recorded once. V and J are TRBV6-6 and TRBJ2-3, with TRBD2 as a possible D gene (5 bases). Germline CDR1 MNHNY, CDR2 SVGAGI (reference sequence). The V and J ends lost 2 bases and 2 bases respectively, with 8 bases between them. This CDR3 comprises 14 residues. Here the CDR3 DNA reads TGTGCCAGCAGTTACAACGGGAACACAGATACGCAGTATTTT. Its protein product is CASSYNGNTDTQYF.

The DNA of the CDR3 is TGTGCCTCATCCAAGGACAGGGGACCTTCCGGAAACACCATATATTTT. It specifies CASSKDRGPSGNTIYF. The V call is TRBV19, the J call TRBJ1-3; TRBD1 matches at 9 bases. This CDR3 has 16 amino acids. In germline, CDR1 is LNHDA, CDR2 SQIVND (reference sequence). J was trimmed by 4 bases and V by 11 bases; bases with no gene match: 15. Full variable domain (remainder filled in from reference TRBV19 and TRBJ1-3): DGGITQSPKYLFRKEGQNVTLSCEQNLNHDAMYWYRQDPGQGLRLIYYSQIVNDFQKGDIAEGYSVSREKKESFPLTVTSAQKNPTAFYLCASSKDRGPSGNTIYFGEGSWLTVV.

V usage is TRBV30 and J usage is TRBJ2-4; TRBD2 matches at 12 bases. The CDR3 sequence is 14 residues long. Per the germline V gene, CDR1 is GTSNPN and CDR2 is SVGIG (reference sequence). V gave up 1 base and J gave up 10 bases; unmatched junction bases: 5. DNA for the CDR3: TGTGCCTGGAGTGATGGACTAGCGGGGCGGATTCAGTACTTC. Translating it yields CAWSDGLAGRIQYF.

The rearrangement uses TRBV30 and TRBJ2-7; D remains unclear. The CDR3 loop spans 11 amino acids. CDR1 and CDR2 (germline): GTSNPN, SVGIG (reference sequence). V was shortened by 2 bases and J by 8 bases, with 10 bases between the two germline ends. The CDR3 here is CAWSSLQQQYF. In nucleotides, the CDR3 is TGTGCCTGGAGTAGCTTACAGCAGCAGTACTTC.

The chain recombines TRBV28 with TRBJ2-7; the match to TRBD2 covers 8 bases. Germline V gene data show CDR1 as MDHEN and CDR2 as SYDVKM. The CDR3 covers 15 residues. Losses at the gene ends were 3 bases for V and 3 bases for J; bases not matched to a gene: 7. The chain's CDR3 is CASSLAGGPLYEQYF. CDR3 coding DNA: TGTGCCAGCAGTTTGGCGGGGGGCCCGCTCTACGAGCAGTACTTC.

The chain joins TRBV4-1 to TRBJ2-1; possible D gene TRBD2, 6 bases. The CDR3 runs 15 residues. V gave up 1 base and J gave up 5 bases, with 12 bases separating them. CDR1 is MGHRA and CDR2 is YSYEKL in the germline V gene. The CDR3 DNA reads as TGCGCCAGCAGCCAAGTCACGAGGAGGGACAATGAGCAGTTCTTC. This codes for CASSQVTRRDNEQFF.

The chain joins TRBV29-1 to TRBJ1-2; D is unresolved. This CDR3 has 14 amino acids. CDR1 and CDR2 from the germline V gene are SQVTM and ANQGSEA. The V and J ends lost 6 bases and 3 bases respectively, with 17 bases between them. CDR3 loop: CSVNLPEVDYGYTF. DNA of the CDR3: TGCAGCGTCAACCTCCCCGAGGTGGACTATGGCTACACCTTC.

This sequence joins TRBV19 and TRBJ2-5; 10 bases align to TRBD1. The end of the DNA aligns better with TRBJ2-7, so the J call may be wrong. The CDR3 sequence is 13 residues long. Germline loops: CDR1 LNHDA, CDR2 SQIVND (reference sequence). As DNA, the CDR3 is TGTGCCAGTTCCGGGACAGGGGTTCTCGAGCAGTACTTC. It codes for CASSGTGVLEQYF.

The chain joins TRBV2 to TRBJ1-6, with D uncertain. Trimming pared 4 bases from V and 5 bases from J, leaving 9 bases between. In germline, CDR1 is SNHLY, CDR2 FYNNEI. The CDR3 totals 14 residues. The CDR3 sequence is CASSVGQDNSPLHF. DNA of the CDR3: TGTGCCAGCAGTGTTGGGCAGGATAATTCACCCCTCCACTTT.

This chain links TRBV28 with TRBJ1-5; D might be TRBD1 (6 bases). V was trimmed by 6 bases and J by 2 bases, leaving 26 bases between them. Looked up from germline, CDR1 is MDHEN and CDR2 is SYDVKM. There are 19 residues in the CDR3. CDR3 nucleotides: TGTGCCAGCAGCCCCCCGGGGGGGCAGGGGATTTACGGCAATCAGCCCCAGCATTTT. This translates into CASSPPGGQGIYGNQPQHF.